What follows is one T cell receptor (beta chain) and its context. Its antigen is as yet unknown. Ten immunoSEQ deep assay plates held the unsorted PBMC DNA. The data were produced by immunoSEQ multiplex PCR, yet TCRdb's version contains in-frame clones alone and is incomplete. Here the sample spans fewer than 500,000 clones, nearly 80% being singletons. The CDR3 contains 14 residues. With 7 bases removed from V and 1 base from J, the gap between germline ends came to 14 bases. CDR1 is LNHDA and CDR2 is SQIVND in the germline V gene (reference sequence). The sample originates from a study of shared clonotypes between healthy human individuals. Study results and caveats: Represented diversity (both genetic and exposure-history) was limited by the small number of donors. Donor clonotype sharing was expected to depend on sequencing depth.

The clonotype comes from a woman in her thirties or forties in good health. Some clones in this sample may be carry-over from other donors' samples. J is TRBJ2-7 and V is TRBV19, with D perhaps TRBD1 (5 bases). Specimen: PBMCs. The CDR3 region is CASTRSTESYEQYF. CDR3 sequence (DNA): TGTGCCAGTACCAGATCGACAGAATCCTACGAGCAGTACTTC.